This entry lists 22 T cell receptor beta chains sequenced from one sample in a study of graft-versus-host responses after intestinal transplantation. No antigen has been assigned to these receptors. This table comes from immunoSEQ multiplex PCR, and its TCRdb copy is limited to in-frame clones, with some not included. The sample lists some 130,000 clones, roughly 92% occurring once. This sample comprised unstimulated CD4+ T cells sorted from spleen or lymph node cells, obtained before intestinal transplant. These receptors came from a human donor who received an intestinal transplant.

The rearrangement joins TRBV19 to TRBJ1-3; weak D call: TRBD1 (5 bases). V was clipped by 3 bases and J by 2 bases, with 14 bases between them. CDR1 and CDR2 (germline): LNHDA, SQIVND (reference sequence). The CDR3 covers 16 residues. The CDR3 reads CASSITSGVTGNTIYF. In nucleotides, the CDR3 is TGTGCCAGTAGTATTACCTCGGGGGTAACTGGAAACACCATATATTTT. Complete variable domain (other parts from reference TRBV19 and TRBJ1-3): DGGITQSPKYLFRKEGQNVTLSCEQNLNHDAMYWYRQDPGQGLRLIYYSQIVNDFQKGDIAEGYSVSREKKESFPLTVTSAQKNPTAFYLCASSITSGVTGNTIYFGEGSWLTVV.

The chain employs TRBV2 and TRBJ1-3; D remains unclear. V shed 4 bases and J shed 4 bases, with 8 bases lying between them. The CDR3 is 13 residues long. Germline CDR1 reads SNHLY; CDR2 reads FYNNEI. CDR3 sequence reads: CASSGAPGNTIYF. CDR3 nucleotides: TGTGCCAGCAGTGGAGCTCCAGGAAACACCATATATTTT.

CDR3 in amino acids: CASSPTPRRVGGYTF. In nucleotides, the CDR3 is TGTGCCAGCAGCCCTACCCCCAGGAGGGTGGGTGGCTACACCTTC. The gene calls are TRBV6-5 and TRBJ1-2; D remains unclear. The CDR3 runs to 15 residues. The V gene's germline CDR1 is MNHEY and CDR2 SVGAGI. Trimming shortened V by 6 bases and J by 7 bases, and 21 bases separated the two germline ends.

The J gene is TRBJ2-5, the V gene TRBV5-4; weak D call: TRBD2 (5 bases). Germline CDR1 is SGHNT and CDR2 is YYREEE (reference sequence). This CDR3 region has 15 residues. V lost 4 bases, J lost 5 bases, and 18 bases lay in between. In DNA form, the CDR3 reads TGTGCCAGCAGCACCTCGAGAACTAGGACGGAGACCCAGTACTTC. As protein: CASSTSRTRTETQYF.

The J gene is TRBJ2-3, the V gene TRBV19; possibly TRBD2 for D (5 bases). Germline-derived CDR1 and CDR2 are LNHDA and SQIVND (reference sequence). The germline V and J ends were trimmed by 3 bases and 0 bases, with 10 bases remaining between them. This CDR3 has 15 amino acids. CDR3: CASSIGRTSTDTQYF. The CDR3 DNA reads as TGTGCCAGTAGTATCGGGCGGACTAGCACAGATACGCAGTATTTT.

CDR3 loop: CASGGQGHEQYF. Written as DNA, the CDR3 is TGTGCCAGCGGGGGACAGGGCCACGAGCAGTACTTC. The chain couples TRBV2 to TRBJ2-7, with 9 nucleotides matching TRBD1. J gave up 5 bases and V 8 bases, and 4 bases lay outside the gene matches. Germline lookup yields CDR1 SNHLY and CDR2 FYNNEI. The CDR3 has 12 residues.

The rearrangement joins TRBV6-1 to TRBJ2-3; D gene uncertain. The V end was cut by 4 bases, the J end by 2 bases, with 10 bases between. The CDR3 runs to 14 residues. CDR1 is MNHNS and CDR2 is SASEGT in the germline V gene. The CDR3 protein is CASSGAKDTDTQYF. The CDR3 DNA follows: TGTGCCAGCAGTGGAGCCAAGGACACAGATACGCAGTATTTT.

Here the CDR3 reads CASSEYGSGRHTYGYTF. The CDR3 DNA follows: TGTGCCAGCAGTGAATACGGCAGCGGCAGACACACCTATGGCTACACCTTC. This chain links TRBV6-4 with TRBJ1-2; D remains unclear. V gave up 3 bases and J gave up 4 bases, with 21 bases separating them. Per the germline V gene, CDR1 is MRHNA and CDR2 is SNTAGT. CDR3 size: 17 residues.

This chain links TRBV29-1 with TRBJ1-1; 10 bases are shared with TRBD1. CDR3 length: 16 amino acids. J was trimmed by 4 bases and V by 0 bases; bases with no gene match: 8. Germline V gene data show CDR1 as SQVTM and CDR2 as ANQGSEA. CDR3 residues: CSVEERDRGRGTEAFF. The CDR3 nucleotides are TGCAGCGTTGAAGAGAGGGACAGGGGTCGGGGCACTGAAGCTTTCTTT.

This clone was recorded a few times. J is TRBJ2-7 and V is TRBV15, with 7 bases aligning to TRBD1. The CDR3 extends over 14 amino acids. V dropped 0 bases and J dropped 6; count of bases not matched to a gene: 5. Germline lookup yields CDR1 LNHNV and CDR2 YYDKDF (reference sequence). The CDR3 bases are TGTGCCACCAGCAGAGATCAGGGGGTCTTCGAGCAGTACTTC. This sequence encodes CATSRDQGVFEQYF.

V usage is TRBV6-1 and J usage is TRBJ1-1; 7 bases fit TRBD1. Germline V CDR1 and CDR2: MNHNS, SASEGT. V shed 8 bases, J shed 11 bases, and the junction held 11 bases outside the gene matches. CDR3 length equals 12 residues. The CDR3 DNA is TGTGCCAGCTTAATACAGGGGTACCGGGCTTTCTTT. Amino acid sequence: CASLIQGYRAFF.

The chain is built from TRBV4-2 and TRBJ2-5; D is ambiguous. V dropped 1 base and J dropped 2 bases, with 8 bases sitting between them. The CDR3 is 14 residues long. Germline V gene lookup returns CDR1 LGHNA and CDR2 YNFKEQ. The CDR3 DNA follows: TGTGCCAGCAGCCAAGCCGGAGCACAAGAGACCCAGTACTTC. Its translation is CASSQAGAQETQYF.

This clone was seen more than once but under ten times. The rearrangement uses TRBV5-6 and TRBJ1-4, with D perhaps TRBD1 (5 bases). Germline assignment: CDR1 SGHDT and CDR2 YYEEEE. CDR3 length: 15 amino acids. Trimming took off 0 bases at V and 10 bases at J, with 16 bases between the two ends. Written as DNA, the CDR3 is TGTGCCAGCAGCTTGGAAGGAGGGGCTCAAGGAAAACTGTTTTTT. Translated, it gives CASSLEGGAQGKLFF.

The chain links TRBV12-5 to TRBJ2-1; D assignment may be TRBD1 or TRBD2 (5 bases each). Germline-derived CDR1 and CDR2 are LGHNT and FRNRAP. Trimming stripped 2 bases from V and 0 bases from J, with 17 bases between. The CDR3 consists of 18 residues. The CDR3 coding sequence is TGTGCTAGTGGTTTGATTACTCCGACGGGACGCTCCTACAATGAGCAGTTCTTC. Translated, it gives CASGLITPTGRSYNEQFF.

The V gene is TRBV13, the J gene TRBJ2-7; tentatively, D is TRBD1 (6 bases). Germline CDR1 PRHDT, CDR2 FYEKMQ (reference sequence). This CDR3 is 15 amino acids long. The V end lost 6 bases, the J end lost 2 bases, and 17 bases lay between the germline ends. CDR3 sequence (DNA): TGTGCCAGCAGGACCTCCGGGACACGACCCTACGAGCAGTACTTC. It specifies CASRTSGTRPYEQYF.

In the case of this clone: Other DNA sequences within the sample encode an identical CDR3. The chain is built from TRBV4-2 and TRBJ2-1, with TRBD2 as a possible D gene (6 bases). Germline lookup yields CDR1 LGHNA and CDR2 YNFKEQ. Trimming took 1 base from V and 3 from J, leaving 7 bases between them. The CDR3 totals 14 residues. CDR3 region: CASSQGTNYNEQFF. The CDR3 DNA is TGTGCCAGCAGCCAAGGGACTAACTACAATGAGCAGTTCTTC.

J is TRBJ2-5 and V is TRBV18; possibly TRBD1 for D (6 bases). V was pared by 2 bases and J by 4 bases, with 8 bases between. This CDR3 is built from 13 residues. Germline lookup yields CDR1 KGHSH and CDR2 LQKENI. CDR3 protein: CASSPGQTETQYF. Here the CDR3 DNA reads TGTGCCAGCTCACCAGGACAGACAGAGACCCAGTACTTC.

The chain joins TRBV2 to TRBJ1-4, with D possibly matching TRBD1 (5 bases). The CDR3 sequence is 15 residues long. Germline V CDR1 and CDR2: SNHLY, FYNNEI. Between the trimmed V and J ends, which lost 8 bases and 4 bases, there was a span of 17 bases. The CDR3, as DNA: TGTGCCAGCCACCTCAGGGACGGAAGTAATGAAAAACTGTTTTTT. As protein: CASHLRDGSNEKLFF.

This chain joins TRBV6-1 and TRBJ1-6, with D perhaps TRBD1 (5 bases). The CDR3 is made up of 15 amino acids. Between the trimmed V and J ends, which lost 7 bases and 7 bases, there was a span of 17 bases. The germline V gene encodes CDR1 MNHNS and CDR2 SASEGT. CDR3: CASISRSAGNSPLHF. Written as DNA, the CDR3 is TGTGCCAGCATAAGTCGGTCGGCAGGGAATTCACCCCTCCACTTT.

The rearrangement joins TRBV15 to TRBJ2-7; weak D call: TRBD1 (6 bases). The length of the CDR3 is 16 residues. CDR1 LNHNV and CDR2 YYDKDF come from the germline V gene (reference sequence). The V gene lost 0 bases and the J gene lost 3 bases, with 15 bases spanning the gap. The CDR3 sequence: CATSRDVHRANYEQYF. The DNA of the CDR3 is TGTGCCACCAGCAGAGATGTCCACAGGGCGAACTACGAGCAGTACTTC.

The chain recombines TRBV9 with TRBJ2-7, with 10 bases identical to TRBD1. The V gene's germline CDR1 is SGDLS and CDR2 YYNGEE. The V segment lost 0 bases and the J segment 4 bases; nucleotides outside the gene matches: 4. This CDR3 comprises 15 residues. In nucleotides, the CDR3 is TGTGCCAGCAGCGTAGTTCCGGACAGGGGGTACGAGCAGTACTTC. Encoded protein: CASSVVPDRGYEQYF.

This clone is a singleton in its sample. Additional DNA sequences in this sample encode the identical CDR3. V is TRBV6-6 and J is TRBJ2-2, with D perhaps TRBD1 (6 bases). Germline V gives CDR1 MNHNY, CDR2 SVGAGI (reference sequence). CDR3 length: 14 residues. Trimming cost V 5 bases and J 3 bases, with 10 bases left between them. The CDR3 is CASSSPGDTGELFF. The CDR3, as DNA: TGTGCCAGCAGTAGCCCAGGGGACACCGGGGAGCTGTTTTTT.